Sequencing of this T cell receptor beta chain was carried out in a study of shared clonotypes between healthy human individuals. Clones were read by immunoSEQ multiplex PCR, and TCRdb kept only the in-frame ones, dropping some. The table has about 980,000 clones, roughly 72% seen once. Study outcomes and limitations: With a handful of donors compared, around 5.4% of naive CD4 clonotypes were shared. Clonotypes which were not shared had lower generation probabilities than clonotypes that all four donors shared.

Germline V lookup: CDR1 SGHRS, CDR2 YFSETQ. V shed 1 base, J shed 7 bases, and the junction held 5 bases outside the gene matches. CDR3 length: 14 amino acids. In regard to this clone: The antigen is undetermined.

This TCR was sampled from a man aged 18 to 29 in good health. The specimen sequenced was memory CD4+ T cells sorted from blood. Subset noted: CD45RA-negative fraction. V and J are TRBV5-1 and TRBJ2-1, with TRBD1 matching 7 bases. CDR3 in amino acids: CASSLSTGLNEQFF. The CDR3 DNA is TGCGCCAGCAGCTTGTCGACAGGGTTGAATGAGCAGTTCTTC.